Below are 11 T cell receptor beta chains sequenced from a single sample in a study of blood T cells in healthy people across ages. Primed by a sample-barcoded 5' primer and a J-beta primer mix, a second PCR proceeded for roughly 7 to 12 cycles. TCRdb fed the 5' RACE reads into MiXCR, producing one record per CDR3 protein. The data contain hundreds of thousands of distinct CDR3 sequences, 45% to 50% of them seen just once; the ten biggest clones take up roughly 34%. Sequenced input: blood. The receptor set was obtained from a woman aged 60-70 years in good health.

This clonotype was observed a handful of times. The chain employs TRBV7-2 and TRBJ2-7; 7 bases align to TRBD1. Germline V gene sequence: CDR1 SGHTA, CDR2 FQGNSA. This CDR3 has 13 amino acids. The ends lost 5 bases at V and 5 bases at J; junction bases unmatched: 6. The CDR3 loop is CASSVDRDHEQYF. Written as DNA, the CDR3 is TGTGCCAGCAGCGTCGACAGGGATCACGAGCAGTACTTC.

There are a few counts of this clonotype. CDR3 in DNA: TGTGCCAGCAGCCCGGCGGCTAGCGGGAGTAGGGGTACGCAGTATTTT. Protein: CASSPAASGSRGTQYF. This rearrangement joins TRBV28 to TRBJ2-3, with TRBD2 matching over 10 bases. Per the germline V gene, CDR1 is MDHEN and CDR2 is SYDVKM. V lost 6 bases, J lost 8 bases, and 14 bases stayed unmatched. There are 16 residues in the CDR3.

J is TRBJ1-2 and V is TRBV10-3; no clear D gene. This CDR3 has 13 residues. The germline V gene has CDR1 ENHRY and CDR2 SYGVKD. Trimming cost V 0 bases and J 4 bases, with 6 bases left between them. In DNA form, the CDR3 reads TGTGCCATCAGTGAGTCGGAAGGCTATGGCTACACCTTC. Translation: CAISESEGYGYTF.

The chain links TRBV6-2 or TRBV6-3 to TRBJ2-5; D ambiguous. Trimming cost V 6 bases and J 5 bases, with 13 bases left between them. The CDR3 totals 13 residues. Germline CDR1 MNHEY, CDR2 SVGEGT. CDR3 coding DNA: TGTGCCAGCAGACCCAAGAATGCGGAGACCCAGTACTTC. Translated: CASRPKNAETQYF.

The chain combines TRBV4-1 with TRBJ2-7, with 7 bases aligning to TRBD1. The CDR3 is 16 amino acids. The V gene end was trimmed by 3 bases and the J gene end by 0 bases; junction bases not matched to a gene: 8. CDR1 is MGHRA, CDR2 YSYEKL, per germline. The CDR3 here is CASSQSATGVSYEQYF. In DNA form, the CDR3 reads TGCGCCAGCAGCCAGTCGGCTACAGGGGTCTCCTACGAGCAGTACTTC.

V is TRBV4-3 and J is TRBJ1-2; perhaps TRBD1 as D (6 bases). The V end was cut by 0 bases, the J end by 4 bases, with 9 bases between. The CDR3 is made up of 14 amino acids. From germline, CDR1 is LGHNA and CDR2 YSLEER. In DNA, the CDR3 is TGCGCCAGCAGCCAAGAGCAGGGGAGCTATGGCTACACCTTC. The encoded protein is CASSQEQGSYGYTF.

The chain has TRBV7-2 and TRBJ1-1, with unresolved D. Per the germline V gene, CDR1 is SGHTA and CDR2 is FQGNSA. The V end lost 5 bases, the J end lost 0 bases, and 7 bases lay between the germline ends. CDR3 length: 13 amino acids. In DNA form, the CDR3 reads TGTGCCAGCAGCCAGCCCCTGAACACTGAAGCTTTCTTT. Its translation: CASSQPLNTEAFF. The full variable domain, its missing parts supplied by reference TRBV7-2 and TRBJ1-1, is GAGVSQSPSNKVTEKGKDVELRCDPISGHTALYWYRQSLGQGLEFLIYFQGNSAPDKSGLPSDRFSAERTGGSVSTLTIQRTQQEDSAVYLCASSQPLNTEAFFGQGTRLTVV.

The V and J genes are TRBV10-1 and TRBJ2-7; no firm D call. CDR3 size: 14 residues. V lost 7 bases and J 4 bases, leaving 17 bases between the germline ends. Germline CDR1 WNHNN, CDR2 SYGVQD (reference sequence). CDR3 sequence (DNA): TGCGCCAGCACCAGTAGGACCGAAAGATACGAGCAGTACTTC. Protein: CASTSRTERYEQYF.

As for this clonotype: A much larger clone differs by one base, so this may be a read error. The chain couples TRBV7-2 to TRBJ2-5, with a tentative D call TRBD2 (6 bases). The DNA end favors TRBJ2-1, so the J call may be wrong. CDR1 is SGHTA, CDR2 FQGNSA, per germline. The CDR3 contains 14 residues. In DNA, the CDR3 is TGTGCCAGCAGCCCAACCGGGAGACAAGAGACCCAGTTCTTC. This codes for CASSPTGRQETQFF.

The V call is TRBV5-1, the J call TRBJ2-7; no definite D call. V lost 6 bases and J lost 5, with 18 bases in between. Germline assignment: CDR1 SGHRS and CDR2 YFSETQ. The CDR3 covers 14 residues. CDR3 sequence: CASTERSSMDEQYF. The CDR3 coding sequence is TGCGCCAGCACCGAACGGTCGTCGATGGACGAGCAGTACTTC. The variable domain in full, completed from reference TRBV5-1 and TRBJ2-7, reads KAGVTQTPRYLIKTRGQQVTLSCSPISGHRSVSWYQQTPGQGLQFLFEYFSETQRNKGNFPGRFSGRQFSNSRSEMNVSTLELGDSALYLCASTERSSMDEQYFGPGTRLTVT.

This clonotype came up a few times. The chain employs TRBV18 and TRBJ1-2, with D uncertain. CDR3 length: 13 residues. V was pared by 3 bases and J by 4 bases, with 9 bases between. Per germline, CDR1 KGHSH and CDR2 LQKENI. CDR3 sequence reads: CASSPEDGYGYTF. Written as DNA, the CDR3 is TGTGCCAGCTCACCCGAGGACGGCTATGGCTACACCTTC.